The T cell receptor (beta chain) under discussion was sequenced for a study of blood T cell repertoires in COVID-19. Across the whole study: Samples representing acute and convalescent COVID-19 were sourced from the United States, Italy and Spain. Sample material is recorded as cDNA or gDNA derived from T cells, B-cell-depleted T cells, or PBMCs.

Followed over time, Seattle patients had been enrolled while infection was active. As originally analysed: Researchers report that nucleated cell counts were estimated from reference gene primer amplification. Only in-frame clones appear in the TCRdb table, and some are missing; sequencing was by immunoSEQ multiplex PCR. V and J calls plus clone size are reproduced from that table; the DNA served to infer D and trimming. Of some 220,000 clones listed, around nine tenths are singletons. The CDR3 loop spans 15 amino acids. This clonotype originated in a man aged 25 to 40 with COVID-19, enrolled during active disease. The chain carries TRBV21-1 and TRBJ1-5; the D call TRBD1 from the table was never checked on the DNA. TRBV21-1 is classified as a pseudogene. The sample was peripheral blood. The DNA of the CDR3 is TGTGCCAGCACCCGGGGACAGGGAGGCAATCAGCCCCAGCATTTT. This gives the protein CASTRGQGGNQPQHF.